This record covers a single TCR beta chain. CDR3 size: 17 residues. With 6 bases removed from V and 6 bases from J, the gap between germline ends came to 26 bases. The germline V gene encodes CDR1 SGHAT and CDR2 FQDESV (reference sequence). The entry originates in a study of T-cell reconstitution after alpha-beta-depleted transplantation in children. A library of TCRbeta sequences, prepared with unique molecular identifiers, was generated. TCRdb used MiXCR to reprocess the PCR reads, holding one entry per CDR3 protein. The sample includes about 690,000 distinct CDR3 sequences, approximately 16% of them seen just once.

The chain links TRBV11-1 to TRBJ1-2; unclear D gene. Here the sequenced sample was PBMCs from the stem cell graft donor, taken from the stem cell graft. This TCR was recovered from a human donor who donated a stem cell graft to a child with acute myeloid leukemia. The CDR3 DNA reads TGTGCCAGCAGACATTCAATCCGCCCCGGACCTCATGATGGCTACACCTTC. The encoded protein is CASRHSIRPGPHDGYTF.